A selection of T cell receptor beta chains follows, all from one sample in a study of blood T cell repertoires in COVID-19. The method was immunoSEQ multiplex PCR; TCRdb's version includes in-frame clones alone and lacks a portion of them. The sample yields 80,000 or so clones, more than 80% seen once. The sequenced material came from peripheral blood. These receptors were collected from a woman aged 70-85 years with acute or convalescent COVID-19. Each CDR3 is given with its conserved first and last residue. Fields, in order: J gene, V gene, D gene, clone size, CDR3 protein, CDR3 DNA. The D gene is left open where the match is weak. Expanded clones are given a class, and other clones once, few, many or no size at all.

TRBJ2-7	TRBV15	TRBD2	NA	CATSILVTSGEEQYF	TGTGCCACCAGCATTTTAGTGACTAGCGGGGAGGAGCAGTACTTC
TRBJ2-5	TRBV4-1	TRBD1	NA	CASSQGALEETQYF	TGCGCCAGTTCACAGGGGGCGTTGGAAGAGACCCAGTACTTC
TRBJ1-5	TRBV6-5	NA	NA	CASGRVGNQPQHF	TGTGCCAGCGGCAGGGTTGGCAATCAGCCCCAGCATTTT
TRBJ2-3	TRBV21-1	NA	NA	CASSAPGLTVSDTQYF	TGTGCCAGCAGCGCTCCGGGACTTACGGTTTCAGATACGCAGTATTTT
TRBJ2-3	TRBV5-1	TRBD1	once	CASSTGQSSSNTDTQYF	TGCGCCAGCAGCACGGGACAGAGTAGCTCGAACACAGATACGCAGTATTTT
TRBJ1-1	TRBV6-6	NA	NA	CASSPRGLPTINTEAFF	TGTGCCAGCAGTCCTCGGGGACTGCCAACCATTAACACTGAAGCTTTCTTT
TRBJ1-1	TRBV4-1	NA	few	CASSQVTETEAFF	TGCGCCAGCAGCCAAGTCACAGAAACTGAAGCTTTCTTT
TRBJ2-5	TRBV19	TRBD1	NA	CASSIQGGLKTQYF	TGTGCCAGTAGTATACAAGGGGGCCTAAAGACCCAGTACTTC
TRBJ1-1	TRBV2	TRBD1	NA	CASTTGQGFLVNTEAFF	TGTGCCAGCACCACGGGACAGGGATTTCTTGTGAACACTGAAGCTTTCTTT
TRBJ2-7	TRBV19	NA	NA	CASSIAGVSYEQYF	TGTGCCAGTAGTATAGCCGGGGTTTCCTACGAGCAGTACTTC
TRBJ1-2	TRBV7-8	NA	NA	CASSLAGSLGYGYTF	TGTGCCAGCAGCTTAGCGGGCAGCTTAGGCTATGGCTACACCTTC
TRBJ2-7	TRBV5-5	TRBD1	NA	CASTIGQGAAYEQYF	TGTGCCAGCACCATCGGACAGGGGGCAGCCTACGAGCAGTACTTC
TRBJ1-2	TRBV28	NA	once	CASSFLRDYGYTF	TGTGCCAGCAGTTTTCTCAGGGACTATGGCTACACCTTC
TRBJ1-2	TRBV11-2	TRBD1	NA	CASSADRGGVYGYTF	TGTGCCAGCAGCGCAGACAGGGGTGGCGTCTATGGCTACACCTTC
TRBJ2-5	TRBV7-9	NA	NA	CASSILQETQYF	TGTGCCAGCAGCATCCTCCAAGAGACCCAGTACTTC
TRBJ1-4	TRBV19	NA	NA	CASSGRSTNEKLFF	TGTGCCAGTAGCGGGAGGTCCACTAATGAAAAACTGTTTTTT
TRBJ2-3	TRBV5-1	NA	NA	CASNLYGVNLDTQYF	TGCGCCAGCAACCTTTACGGGGTCAATTTAGATACGCAGTATTTT
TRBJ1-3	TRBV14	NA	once	CASSRTHRSGNTIYF	TGTGCCAGCAGCCGTACACACCGCTCTGGAAACACCATATATTTT
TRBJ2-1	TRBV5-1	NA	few	CASSLGLDYYNEQFF	TGCGCCAGCAGCTTGGGGCTAGACTACTACAATGAGCAGTTCTTC
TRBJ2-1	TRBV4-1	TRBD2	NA	CASSQVTSGVYNEQFF	TGCGCCAGCAGCCAAGTGACTAGCGGGGTGTACAATGAGCAGTTCTTC
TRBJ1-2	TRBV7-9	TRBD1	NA	CASSPDRGGGYTF	TGTGCCAGCAGCCCAGACAGGGGCGGCGGCTACACCTTC
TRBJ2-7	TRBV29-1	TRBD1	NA	CSVEGTGTSYEQYF	TGCAGCGTTGAGGGGACAGGGACCTCCTACGAGCAGTACTTC
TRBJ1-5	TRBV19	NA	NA	CASSIAPRSNQPQHF	TGTGCCAGTAGTATAGCCCCCCGTTCCAATCAGCCCCAGCATTTT
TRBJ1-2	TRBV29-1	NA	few	CSVEQGRGGYTF	TGCAGCGTTGAACAGGGGCGAGGGGGCTACACCTTC
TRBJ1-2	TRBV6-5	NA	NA	CAGSSGPNYGYTF	TGTGCCGGAAGCTCGGGTCCTAACTATGGCTACACCTTC
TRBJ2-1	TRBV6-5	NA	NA	CASKTTDNEQFF	TGTGCCAGCAAGACAACAGACAATGAGCAGTTCTTC
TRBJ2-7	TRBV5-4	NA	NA	CASSFTEDNEQYF	TGTGCCAGCAGCTTTACAGAGGACAACGAGCAGTACTTC
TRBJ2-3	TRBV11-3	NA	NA	CASSLVSGFPDTQYF	TGTGCCAGCAGCTTAGTGAGTGGTTTTCCAGATACGCAGTATTTT
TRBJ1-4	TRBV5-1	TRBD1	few	CASSRGQGNEKLFF	TGCGCCAGCAGCCGGGGACAGGGGAATGAAAAACTGTTTTTT
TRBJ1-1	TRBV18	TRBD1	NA	CASSPSSDRGMRAFF	TGTGCCAGCTCACCCTCCTCCGACAGGGGGATGAGGGCTTTCTTT
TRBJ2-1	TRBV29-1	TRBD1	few	CSVDGDRGPYNEQFF	TGCAGCGTTGATGGGGACAGGGGGCCATACAATGAGCAGTTCTTC
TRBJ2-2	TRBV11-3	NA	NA	CASSVTGIGGELFF	TGTGCCAGCAGCGTAACAGGGATTGGCGGGGAGCTGTTTTTT
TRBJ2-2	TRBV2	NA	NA	CASRGALGAGELFF	TGTGCCAGCAGGGGGGCCCTGGGCGCCGGGGAGCTGTTTTTT
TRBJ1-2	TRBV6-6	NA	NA	CASSYSGDYGYTF	TGTGCCAGCAGTTACTCGGGAGACTATGGCTACACCTTC
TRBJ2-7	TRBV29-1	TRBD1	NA	CSVGNRGSYEQYF	TGCAGCGTGGGGAACAGGGGGTCCTACGAGCAGTACTTC
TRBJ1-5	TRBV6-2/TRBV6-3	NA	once	CASSYEAGEDNQPQHF	TGTGCCAGCAGTTACGAAGCCGGGGAGGACAATCAGCCCCAGCATTTT
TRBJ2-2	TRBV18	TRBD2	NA	CASSPSGGDTGELFF	TGTGCCAGCTCACCTAGCGGGGGTGACACCGGGGAGCTGTTTTTT
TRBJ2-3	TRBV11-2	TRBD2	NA	CASSLYSGGETDTQYF	TGTGCCAGCAGCTTGTATAGCGGGGGGGAGACAGATACGCAGTATTTT
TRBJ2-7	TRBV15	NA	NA	CATSRGRGNEQYF	TGTGCCACCAGCAGGGGCCGGGGAAACGAGCAGTACTTC
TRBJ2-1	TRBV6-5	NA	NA	CASSLPGHGQFF	TGTGCCAGCAGTCTTCCGGGACATGGGCAGTTCTTC
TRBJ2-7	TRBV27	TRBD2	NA	CASSVGGARYEQYF	TGTGCCAGCTCGGTCGGGGGGGCCCGCTACGAGCAGTACTTC
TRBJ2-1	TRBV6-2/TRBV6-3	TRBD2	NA	CASSSLRTSGGAGNNEQFF	TGTGCCAGCAGTTCCCTACGGACTAGCGGGGGGGCCGGGAACAATGAGCAGTTCTTC
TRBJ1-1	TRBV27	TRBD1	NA	CASSSPDRGTEAFF	TGTGCCAGCAGTTCGCCCGACAGGGGGACTGAAGCTTTCTTT
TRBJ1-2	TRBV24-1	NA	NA	CATSDRWGYTF	TGTGCCACCAGTGACCGGTGGGGCTACACCTTC
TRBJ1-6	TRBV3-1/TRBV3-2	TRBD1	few	CASSPGTEYNSPLHF	TGTGCCAGCAGCCCCGGGACAGAATATAATTCACCCCTCCACTTT
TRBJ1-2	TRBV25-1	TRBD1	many	CASSPWTGTNYGYTF	TGTGCCAGCAGTCCCTGGACAGGGACTAACTATGGCTACACCTTC
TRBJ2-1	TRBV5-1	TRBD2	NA	CASSLAGGNSYNEQFF	TGCGCCAGCAGCTTGGCGGGGGGAAACTCCTACAATGAGCAGTTCTTC
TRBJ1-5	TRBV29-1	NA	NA	CSARQNSNQPQHF	TGCAGCGCCCGACAGAATAGCAATCAGCCCCAGCATTTT
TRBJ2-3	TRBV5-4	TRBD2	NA	CASSSAGGPDTQYF	TGTGCCAGCAGCTCAGCGGGGGGGCCGGATACGCAGTATTTT
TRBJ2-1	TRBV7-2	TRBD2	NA	CASSMTSGGREQFF	TGTGCCAGCAGCATGACTAGCGGGGGGCGGGAGCAGTTCTTC
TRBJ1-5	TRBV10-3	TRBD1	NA	CAISPDRGSNQPQHF	TGTGCCATCAGTCCAGACAGGGGTAGCAATCAGCCCCAGCATTTT
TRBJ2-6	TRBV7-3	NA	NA	CASSSSSSGANVLTF	TGTGCCAGCAGCTCTAGCTCCTCGGGGGCCAACGTCCTGACTTTC
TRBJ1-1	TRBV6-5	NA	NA	CASSYSAWRENTEAFF	TGTGCCAGCAGTTACTCTGCGTGGCGGGAGAACACTGAAGCTTTCTTT
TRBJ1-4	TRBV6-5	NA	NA	CASSYSGATNEKLFF	TGTGCCAGCAGTTACTCAGGGGCAACTAATGAAAAACTGTTTTTT
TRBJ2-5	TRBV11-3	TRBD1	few	CASSLGGQGTQETQYF	TGTGCCAGCAGCTTAGGGGGACAGGGGACTCAAGAGACCCAGTACTTC
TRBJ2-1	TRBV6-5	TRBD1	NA	CASIQGARYNEQFF	TGTGCCAGTATCCAGGGGGCGCGCTACAATGAGCAGTTCTTC
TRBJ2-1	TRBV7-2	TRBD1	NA	CASSPGTGGSYNEQFF	TGTGCCAGCAGCCCCGGGACAGGGGGATCCTACAATGAGCAGTTCTTC
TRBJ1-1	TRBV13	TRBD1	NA	CASSPQTFGTGEMNTEAFF	TGTGCCAGCAGCCCCCAGACCTTCGGGACAGGGGAAATGAACACTGAAGCTTTCTTT
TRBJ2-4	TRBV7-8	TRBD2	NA	CASSLVAGGGRNIQYF	TGTGCCAGCAGCTTAGTAGCGGGGGGAGGTAGAAACATTCAGTACTTC